This section outlines one T cell receptor beta chain sequence together with its context. The data derive from a study of beta chain features in type 1 diabetes. The authors reverse transcribed all of the isolated RNA, so sequencing captured expressed TCRB transcripts. TCRdb's table, derived via immunoSEQ multiplex PCR, lists solely in-frame clones and lacks some. The sample records about 160,000 clones, about 9.8% being singletons. The ends were cut back, 5 bases at V and 4 bases at J, with 23 bases in the middle. The CDR3 spans 17 residues. The germline V gene encodes CDR1 SGHTA and CDR2 FQGNSA. The sequence came from a woman aged 18-30 years in good health. The V call is TRBV7-2, the J call TRBJ1-2, with TRBD1 as a possible D gene (5 bases). Sequencing was performed on central memory CD4+ T cells from blood. CDR3 bases: TGTGCCAGCAGCCCCGGGGCGGGGCCTTCTCTGGGCTATGGCTACACCTTC. Encoded protein: CASSPGAGPSLGYGYTF.